Presented here are 22 T cell receptor beta chains from one specimen sequenced in a study of T cells after yellow fever vaccination. TCRdb recomputed calls from the 5' RACE reads with MiXCR, one row per CDR3 protein. Of hundreds of thousands of distinct CDR3 sequences listed, about 13% were seen once; the top ten hold over 12%. The sample in question was PBMCs, obtained on the day of the yellow fever booster vaccination. All receptors derive from a man between 25 and 39 years old who received the YFV17D yellow fever vaccine.

This clonotype was seen repeatedly, ten times or more. The rearrangement links TRBV10-2 to TRBJ2-3, with D perhaps matching TRBD2 (6 bases). The CDR3 sequence is 14 residues long. Trimming took off 5 bases at V and 3 bases at J, with 12 bases between the two ends. In germline, CDR1 is WSHSY, CDR2 SAAADI. CDR3 in DNA: TGCGCCAGCAGTCCGACTAGAACGACAGATACGCAGTATTTT. This sequence encodes CASSPTRTTDTQYF.

V gene TRBV4-3 combines with J gene TRBJ2-7; 8 nucleotides line up with TRBD1. Germline V lookup: CDR1 LGHNA, CDR2 YSLEER. The junction had 7 bases not matched to a gene; V was cut back by 0 bases and J by 3 bases. The CDR3 is 16 amino acids. The CDR3 protein is CASSQDLDRANYEQYF. For the CDR3, the DNA is TGCGCCAGCAGCCAAGACCTGGACAGGGCGAACTACGAGCAGTACTTC.

The chain uses TRBV7-8 and TRBJ1-2; no firm D call. Germline values: CDR1 SGHVS, CDR2 FQNEAQ. V gave up 5 bases and J gave up 7 bases, with 14 bases separating them. This CDR3 region has 13 residues. The chain's CDR3 is CASSINRGSGYTF. CDR3 bases: TGTGCCAGCAGCATCAACAGAGGCTCTGGCTACACCTTC.

This clonotype was counted a few times. V is TRBV7-9 and J is TRBJ2-7, with 9 positions matching TRBD1. In germline, CDR1 is SEHNR, CDR2 FQNEAQ (reference sequence). This CDR3 spans 15 amino acids. The V segment lost 5 bases and the J segment 3 bases; nucleotides outside the gene matches: 8. CDR3 in amino acids: CASSPGTGKGYEQYF. CDR3 nucleotide sequence: TGTGCCAGCAGCCCCGGGACAGGGAAGGGCTACGAGCAGTACTTC.

For this clonotype: A junction boundary mismatches the germline segment, possibly from a read error. The chain carries TRBV7-9 and TRBJ2-2; a weak D match, TRBD2 (5 bases). The CDR3 totals 16 residues. Germline-derived CDR1 and CDR2 are SEHNR and FQNEAQ (reference sequence). The CDR3 region has the DNA TGTGCCAGCAGCTTTACGGTTGGACTCCCTACCGAGGAGCTGTTTTTT. Translating it yields CASSFTVGLPTEELFF.

This clonotype appeared a few times. The V and J genes are TRBV6-5 and TRBJ2-3; D may correspond to TRBD1 or TRBD2 (5 bases each). Germline CDR1 is MNHEY and CDR2 is SVGAGI. This CDR3 region has 17 residues. Trimming took 0 bases from V and 4 from J, leaving 17 bases between them. The CDR3 DNA reads TGTGCCAGCAGTTACTCGGCTGACGGGGCGGAACCAGATACGCAGTATTTT. Its translation: CASSYSADGAEPDTQYF.

This clonotype was counted only a few times. This chain connects TRBV12-3 or TRBV12-4 to TRBJ2-1; D is perhaps TRBD1 (5 bases). V was clipped by 3 bases and J by 6 bases, with 15 bases between them. The CDR3 loop spans 15 amino acids. CDR3 region: CASSLGHRVGNEQFF. CDR3 nucleotide sequence: TGTGCCAGCAGTTTGGGGCATAGGGTTGGCAATGAGCAGTTCTTC.

The chain combines TRBV20-1 with TRBJ1-2; D is unresolved. Between the trimmed V and J ends, which lost 3 bases and 4 bases, there was a span of 9 bases. The length of the CDR3 is 12 residues. Per germline, CDR1 DFQATT and CDR2 SNEGSKA (reference sequence). DNA for the CDR3: TGCAGTGCTAGTGAGAATTTCTATGGCTACACCTTC. Translation gives CSASENFYGYTF.

Concerning this clonotype: The junction does not match germline at one end; this may be a read error. V usage is TRBV28 and J usage is TRBJ2-2; a weak D match, TRBD1 (7 bases). The CDR3 has 13 residues. The V gene's germline CDR1 is MDHEN and CDR2 SYDVKM. The CDR3 sequence: CAGSSGGFGELFF. CDR3 DNA: TGTGCCGGCAGTTCAGGGGGGTTCGGGGAGCTGTTTTTT.

V gene TRBV29-1 combines with J gene TRBJ2-1, with TRBD1 matching over 7 bases. The CDR3 is 12 residues long. V lost 6 bases and J lost 10; bases outside the gene matches: 9. Germline V lookup: CDR1 SQVTM, CDR2 ANQGSEA. In DNA, the CDR3 is TGCAGCGTCGACACGACAGGGCCGGAGCAGTTCTTC. Translating gives CSVDTTGPEQFF.

Only a few counts were recorded for this clonotype. The chain carries TRBV6-1 and TRBJ2-3; either TRBD1 or TRBD2 may fit D (5 bases each). The CDR3 sequence is 14 residues long. Between the trimmed V and J ends, which lost 5 bases and 8 bases, there was a span of 17 bases. Germline CDR1 is MNHNS and CDR2 is SASEGT. This chain's CDR3 is CASSLTIGTGTQYF. CDR3 bases: TGTGCCAGCAGTCTGACAATCGGGACGGGTACGCAGTATTTT.

This clonotype has a handful of counts. The chain recombines TRBV7-9 with TRBJ1-1, with no clear D. There are 13 residues in the CDR3. The V gene lost 5 bases and the J gene lost 5 bases, with 12 bases spanning the gap. Germline CDR1 is SEHNR and CDR2 is FQNEAQ (reference sequence). DNA of the CDR3: TGTGCCAGCAGCCGTACGGACCAAACTGAAGCTTTCTTT. Its translation is CASSRTDQTEAFF.

This clonotype has a handful of counts. The rearrangement uses TRBV7-2 and TRBJ2-5; D is uncertain. Trimming left V 5 bases short and J 1 base short, with 11 bases between. The CDR3 runs to 14 residues. In germline, CDR1 is SGHTA, CDR2 FQGNSA. CDR3 sequence (DNA): TGTGCCAGCAGCAAAAACCCTGGCCAAGAGACCCAGTACTTC. Translated, it gives CASSKNPGQETQYF.

This clonotype has a handful of counts. The chain combines TRBV7-2 with TRBJ1-5; TRBD1 matches 7 bases. V lost 3 bases, J lost 2 bases, and 1 base stayed unmatched. The germline V gene has CDR1 SGHTA and CDR2 FQGNSA. This CDR3 has 14 amino acids. This CDR3 is CASSFDRGNQPQHF. The DNA of the CDR3 is TGTGCCAGCAGCTTCGACAGGGGCAATCAGCCCCAGCATTTT. Using reference TRBV7-2 and TRBJ1-5 for the parts outside the CDR3, the full variable domain is GAGVSQSPSNKVTEKGKDVELRCDPISGHTALYWYRQSLGQGLEFLIYFQGNSAPDKSGLPSDRFSAERTGGSVSTLTIQRTQQEDSAVYLCASSFDRGNQPQHFGDGTRLSIL.

The V and J genes are TRBV29-1 and TRBJ2-1; 14 nucleotides match TRBD2. Per germline, CDR1 SQVTM and CDR2 ANQGSEA. The CDR3 sequence is 17 residues long. The CDR3 loop is CSFLGTSGGYSYNEQFF. DNA of the CDR3: TGCAGTTTTTTAGGGACTAGCGGGGGATACTCCTACAATGAGCAGTTCTTC.

The rearrangement uses TRBV12-3 or TRBV12-4 and TRBJ1-1; 9 positions agree with TRBD1. The CDR3 is made up of 14 amino acids. With 4 bases clipped from V and 10 bases from J, the junction kept 10 bases outside the gene matches. The CDR3 DNA sequence: TGTGCCAGCAGTTCAACCGGGACAGGGTACCTAGCTTTCTTT. Its translation is CASSSTGTGYLAFF.

This clonotype has at least ten counts. The V gene is TRBV5-1, the J gene TRBJ2-3; 7 bases agree with TRBD2. There are 15 residues in the CDR3. CDR1 is SGHRS, CDR2 YFSETQ, per germline. V dropped 6 bases and J dropped 2; count of bases not matched to a gene: 9. The CDR3 sequence is CASTIGRVPTDTQYF. The CDR3 bases are TGCGCCAGCACCATTGGGAGGGTCCCCACAGATACGCAGTATTTT.

The chain joins TRBV19 to TRBJ1-2; tentatively, D is TRBD1 (5 bases). V lost 6 bases to trimming and J lost 3 bases, with 14 bases between them. The CDR3 totals 14 residues. Germline CDR1 is LNHDA and CDR2 is SQIVND (reference sequence). The DNA for the CDR3 is TGTGCCAGTAGGGGCAGGGTATTTGACTATGGCTACACCTTC. Residues: CASRGRVFDYGYTF.

This sequence joins TRBV6-1 and TRBJ2-1, with TRBD2 as a possible D gene (5 bases). The V and J ends lost 6 bases and 6 bases respectively, with 12 bases between them. Germline CDR1 reads MNHNS; CDR2 reads SASEGT. The CDR3 is made up of 13 amino acids. The chain's CDR3 is CASRVGLFNEQFF. CDR3 coding DNA: TGTGCCAGCAGGGTAGGACTTTTCAATGAGCAGTTCTTC.

The genes are TRBV29-1 and TRBJ2-7; unclear D gene. The V end lost 0 bases, the J end lost 0 bases, and 3 bases lay between the germline ends. The CDR3 is made up of 12 amino acids. Germline-derived CDR1 and CDR2 are SQVTM and ANQGSEA. For the CDR3, the DNA is TGCAGCGTTGAAGATCTCTCCTACGAGCAGTACTTC. It translates to CSVEDLSYEQYF.

This clonotype was found many times. The chain recombines TRBV4-1 with TRBJ2-3; 7 bases align to TRBD2. With 0 bases clipped from V and 2 bases from J, the junction kept 8 bases outside the gene matches. The CDR3 length is 17 residues. Germline V CDR1 and CDR2: MGHRA, YSYEKL. The CDR3 protein is CASSQDGGLAATDTQYF. The CDR3 nucleotides read TGCGCCAGCAGCCAAGATGGGGGTCTAGCGGCCACAGATACGCAGTATTTT.

This clonotype has only a few counts. This chain uses TRBV27 with TRBJ1-6; D is undetermined. V lost 2 bases to trimming and J lost 9 bases, with 14 bases between them. Germline V gene data show CDR1 as MNHEY and CDR2 as SMNVEV (reference sequence). The CDR3 contains 15 residues. The CDR3 protein is CASSLNSQLLSPLHF. In nucleotides, the CDR3 is TGTGCCAGCAGTTTAAATAGTCAGCTACTTTCACCCCTCCACTTT.